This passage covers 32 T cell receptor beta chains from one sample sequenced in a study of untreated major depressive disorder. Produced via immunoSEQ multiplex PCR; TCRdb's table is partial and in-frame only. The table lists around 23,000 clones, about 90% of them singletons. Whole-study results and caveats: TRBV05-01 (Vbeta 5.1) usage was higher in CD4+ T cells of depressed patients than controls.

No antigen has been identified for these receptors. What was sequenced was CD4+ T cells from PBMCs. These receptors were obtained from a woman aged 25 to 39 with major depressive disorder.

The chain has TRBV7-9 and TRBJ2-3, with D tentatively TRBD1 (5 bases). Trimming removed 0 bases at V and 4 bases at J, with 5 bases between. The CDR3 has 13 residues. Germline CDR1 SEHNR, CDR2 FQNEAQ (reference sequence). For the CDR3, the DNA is TGTGCCAGCAGCTTAGCAGGGGCAGATACGCAGTATTTT. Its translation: CASSLAGADTQYF.

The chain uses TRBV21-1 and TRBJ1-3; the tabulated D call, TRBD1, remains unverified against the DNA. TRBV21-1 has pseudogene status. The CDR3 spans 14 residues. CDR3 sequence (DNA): TGTGCCAGCATAACGCCAGGATCTGGAAACACCATATATTTT. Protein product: CASITPGSGNTIYF.

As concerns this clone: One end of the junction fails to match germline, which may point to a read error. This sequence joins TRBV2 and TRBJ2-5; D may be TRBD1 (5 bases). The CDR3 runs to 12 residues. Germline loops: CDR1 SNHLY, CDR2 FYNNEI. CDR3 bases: TGTGCCAGCAAGAGTACTACCGTAGGGGTGGACTTC. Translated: CASKSTTVGVDF.

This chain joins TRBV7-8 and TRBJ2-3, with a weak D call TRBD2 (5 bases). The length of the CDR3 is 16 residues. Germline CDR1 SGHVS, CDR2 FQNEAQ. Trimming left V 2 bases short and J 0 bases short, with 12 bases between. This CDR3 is CASSLIGGLSTDTQYF. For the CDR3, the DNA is TGTGCCAGCAGCTTAATTGGCGGGTTGAGCACAGATACGCAGTATTTT.

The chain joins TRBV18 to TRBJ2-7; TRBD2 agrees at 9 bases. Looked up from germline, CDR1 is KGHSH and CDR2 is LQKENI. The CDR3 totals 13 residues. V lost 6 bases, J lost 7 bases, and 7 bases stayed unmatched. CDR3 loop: CASSRGGAEEQYF. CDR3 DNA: TGTGCCAGCTCCCGCGGGGGGGCGGAGGAGCAGTACTTC. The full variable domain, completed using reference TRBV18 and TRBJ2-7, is NAGVMQNPRHLVRRRGQEARLRCSPMKGHSHVYWYRQLPEEGLKFMVYLQKENIIDESGMPKERFSAEFPKEGPSILRIQQVVRGDSAAYFCASSRGGAEEQYFGPGTRLTVT.

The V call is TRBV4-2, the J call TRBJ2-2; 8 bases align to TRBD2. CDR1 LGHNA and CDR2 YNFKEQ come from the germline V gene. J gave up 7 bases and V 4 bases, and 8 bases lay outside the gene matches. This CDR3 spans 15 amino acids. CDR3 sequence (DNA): TGTGCCAGCAGCCTCGAAGCGGGAGCGGGCGGGGAGCTGTTTTTT. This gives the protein CASSLEAGAGGELFF.

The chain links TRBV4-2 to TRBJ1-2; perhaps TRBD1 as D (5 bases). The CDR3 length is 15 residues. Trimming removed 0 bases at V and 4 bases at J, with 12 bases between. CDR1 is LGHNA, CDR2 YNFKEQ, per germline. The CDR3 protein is CASSQELRDPYGYTF. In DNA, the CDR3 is TGTGCCAGCAGCCAAGAGCTGAGGGACCCCTATGGCTACACCTTC.

CDR3 protein: CSAFGNYGYTF. CDR3 sequence (DNA): TGCAGTGCTTTCGGAAACTATGGCTACACCTTC. The gene calls are TRBV20-1 and TRBJ1-2; D unresolved. V lost 5 bases to trimming and J lost 2 bases, with 6 bases between them. Germline CDR1 reads DFQATT; CDR2 reads SNEGSKA (reference sequence). The CDR3 length is 11 residues.

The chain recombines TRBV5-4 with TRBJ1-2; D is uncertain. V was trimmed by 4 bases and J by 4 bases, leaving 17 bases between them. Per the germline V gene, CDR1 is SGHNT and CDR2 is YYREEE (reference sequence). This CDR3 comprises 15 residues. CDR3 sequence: CASSHRREILYGYTF. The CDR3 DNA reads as TGTGCCAGCAGCCATCGGAGGGAGATCCTCTATGGCTACACCTTC. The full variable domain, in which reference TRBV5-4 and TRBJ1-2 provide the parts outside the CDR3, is ETGVTQSPTHLIKTRGQQVTLRCSSQSGHNTVSWYQQALGQGPQFIFQYYREEENGRGNFPPRFSGLQFPNYSSELNVNALELDDSALYLCASSHRREILYGYTFGSGTRLTVV.

The CDR3 coding sequence is TGTGCCATCAGCCCCCCCGGGGACCGTTCGTACTTC. As protein: CAISPPGDRSYF. The rearrangement joins TRBV10-3 to TRBJ2-7, with D perhaps being TRBD1 or TRBD2 (5 bases each). The CDR3 totals 12 residues. V lost 6 bases, J lost 12 bases, and 18 bases lay in between. CDR1 and CDR2 from the germline V gene are ENHRY and SYGVKD.

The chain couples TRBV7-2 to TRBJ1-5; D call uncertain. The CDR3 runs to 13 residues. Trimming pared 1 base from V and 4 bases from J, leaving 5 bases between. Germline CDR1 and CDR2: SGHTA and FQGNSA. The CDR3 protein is CASSLGVNQPQHF. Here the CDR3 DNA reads TGTGCCAGCAGCTTAGGAGTTAATCAGCCCCAGCATTTT.

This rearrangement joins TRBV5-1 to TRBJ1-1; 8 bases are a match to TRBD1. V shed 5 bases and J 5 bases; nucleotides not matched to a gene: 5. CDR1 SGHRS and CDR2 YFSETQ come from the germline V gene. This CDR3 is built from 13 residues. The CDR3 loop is CASSYTGGTEAFF. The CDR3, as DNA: TGCGCCAGCAGTTATACAGGGGGTACTGAAGCTTTCTTT.

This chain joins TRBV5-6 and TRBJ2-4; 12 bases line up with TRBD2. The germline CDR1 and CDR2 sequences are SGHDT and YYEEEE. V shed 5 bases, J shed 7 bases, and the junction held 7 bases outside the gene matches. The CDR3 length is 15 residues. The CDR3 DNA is TGTGCCAGCAGAAAACTAGCGGGAGGAATGAACATTCAGTACTTC. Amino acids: CASRKLAGGMNIQYF.

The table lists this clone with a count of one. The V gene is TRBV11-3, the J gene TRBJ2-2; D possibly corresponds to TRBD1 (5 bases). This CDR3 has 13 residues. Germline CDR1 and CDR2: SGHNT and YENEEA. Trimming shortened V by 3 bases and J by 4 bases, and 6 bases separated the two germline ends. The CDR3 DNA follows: TGTGCCAGCAGCTTCCAGGGCACCGGGGAGCTGTTTTTT. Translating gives CASSFQGTGELFF.

The CDR3 sequence is CASSLQGAANEKLFF. For the CDR3, the DNA is TGCGCCAGCAGCCTGCAGGGTGCGGCTAATGAAAAACTGTTTTTT. The chain has TRBV4-3 and TRBJ1-4; D is perhaps TRBD1 (5 bases). This CDR3 has 15 residues. In germline, CDR1 is LGHNA, CDR2 YSLEER. V shed 4 bases and J shed 3 bases, with 12 bases lying between them.

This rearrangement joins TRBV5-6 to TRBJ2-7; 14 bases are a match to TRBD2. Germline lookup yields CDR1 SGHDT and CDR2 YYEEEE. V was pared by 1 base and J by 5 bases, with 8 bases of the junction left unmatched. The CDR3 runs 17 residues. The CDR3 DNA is TGTGCCAGCAGCTTGATAAGGACTAGCGGGAGGAGCGACGAGCAGTACTTC. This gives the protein CASSLIRTSGRSDEQYF.

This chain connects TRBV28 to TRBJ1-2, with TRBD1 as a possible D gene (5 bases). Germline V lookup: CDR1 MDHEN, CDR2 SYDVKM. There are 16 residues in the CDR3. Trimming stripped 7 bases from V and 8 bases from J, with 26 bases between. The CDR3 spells CASTPRMGPTGWGYTF. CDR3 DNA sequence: TGTGCCAGCACCCCAAGGATGGGACCCACTGGGTGGGGCTACACCTTC.

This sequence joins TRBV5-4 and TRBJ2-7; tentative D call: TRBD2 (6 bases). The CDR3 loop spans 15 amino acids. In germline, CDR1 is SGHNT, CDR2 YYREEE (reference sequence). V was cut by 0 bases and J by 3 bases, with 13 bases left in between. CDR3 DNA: TGTGCCAGCAGCTTGGATGGGGGGACCGACTACGAGCAGTACTTC. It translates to CASSLDGGTDYEQYF.

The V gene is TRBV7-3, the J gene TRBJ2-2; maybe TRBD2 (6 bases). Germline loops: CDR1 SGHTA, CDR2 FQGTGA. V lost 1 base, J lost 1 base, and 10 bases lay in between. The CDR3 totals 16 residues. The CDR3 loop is CASSLRGGKNTGELFF. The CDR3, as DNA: TGTGCCAGCAGCTTAAGGGGCGGGAAGAACACCGGGGAGCTGTTTTTT.

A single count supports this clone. This CDR3 reads CASSQTGGFSNQPQHF. The DNA of the CDR3 is TGTGCCAGCAGCCAGACAGGGGGTTTTAGCAATCAGCCCCAGCATTTT. The chain links TRBV7-9 to TRBJ1-5; 9 bases are shared with TRBD1. This CDR3 is built from 16 residues. The ends lost 5 bases at V and 0 bases at J; junction bases unmatched: 5. The germline V gene encodes CDR1 SEHNR and CDR2 FQNEAQ (reference sequence).

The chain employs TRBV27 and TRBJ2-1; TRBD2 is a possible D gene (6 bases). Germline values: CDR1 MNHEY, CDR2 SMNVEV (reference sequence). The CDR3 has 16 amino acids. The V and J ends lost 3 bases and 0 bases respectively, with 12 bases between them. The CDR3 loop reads CASSFGGPYSYNEQFF. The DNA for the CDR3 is TGTGCCAGCAGTTTTGGAGGGCCGTACTCCTACAATGAGCAGTTCTTC.

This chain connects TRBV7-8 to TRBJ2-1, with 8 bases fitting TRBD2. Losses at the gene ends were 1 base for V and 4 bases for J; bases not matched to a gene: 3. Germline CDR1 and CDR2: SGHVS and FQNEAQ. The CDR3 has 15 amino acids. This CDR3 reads CASSLGGLAYNEQFF. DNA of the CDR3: TGTGCCAGCAGCTTAGGCGGACTAGCTTACAATGAGCAGTTCTTC.

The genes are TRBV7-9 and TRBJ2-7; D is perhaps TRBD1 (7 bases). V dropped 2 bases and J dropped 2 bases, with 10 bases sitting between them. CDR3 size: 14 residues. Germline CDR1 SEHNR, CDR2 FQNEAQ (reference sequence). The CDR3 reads CASSLFRGAYEQYF. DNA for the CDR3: TGTGCCAGCAGCTTATTCAGGGGGGCCTACGAGCAGTACTTC.

The CDR3 DNA sequence: TGCGCCAGCAGCCTTACCGGGACACGGATGGAAAAACTGTTTTTT. Its translation: CASSLTGTRMEKLFF. V and J are TRBV5-1 and TRBJ1-4; a possible D gene is TRBD1 (6 bases). The V gene lost 4 bases and the J gene lost 8 bases, with 18 bases spanning the gap. Germline CDR1 is SGHRS and CDR2 is YFSETQ. This CDR3 comprises 15 residues.

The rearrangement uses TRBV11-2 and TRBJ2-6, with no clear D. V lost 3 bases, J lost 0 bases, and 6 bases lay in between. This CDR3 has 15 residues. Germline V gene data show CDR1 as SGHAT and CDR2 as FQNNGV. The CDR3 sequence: CASSLGFSGANVLTF. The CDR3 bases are TGTGCCAGCAGCTTGGGGTTCTCTGGGGCCAACGTCCTGACTTTC.

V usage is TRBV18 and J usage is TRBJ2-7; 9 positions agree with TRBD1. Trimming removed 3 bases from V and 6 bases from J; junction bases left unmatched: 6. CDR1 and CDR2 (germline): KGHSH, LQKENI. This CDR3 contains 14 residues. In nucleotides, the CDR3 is TGTGCCAGCTCACCCTTGGACAGGGGTTCCGAGCAGTACTTC. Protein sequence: CASSPLDRGSEQYF.

CDR3: CASSWTSGTDTQYF. CDR3 in DNA: TGTGCCAGCAGTTGGACTAGCGGCACAGATACGCAGTATTTT. The V and J genes are TRBV6-5 and TRBJ2-3, with 9 bases fitting TRBD2. Trimming took 4 bases from V and 1 from J; bases not matched to a gene: 0. Germline CDR1 and CDR2: MNHEY and SVGAGI. This CDR3 comprises 14 residues.

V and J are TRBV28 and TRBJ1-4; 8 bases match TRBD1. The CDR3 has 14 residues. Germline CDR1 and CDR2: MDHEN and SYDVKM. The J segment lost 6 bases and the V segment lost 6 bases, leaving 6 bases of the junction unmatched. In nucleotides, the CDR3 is TGTGCCAGCAGACCCGACAGGGGATATGAAAAACTGTTTTTT. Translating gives CASRPDRGYEKLFF.

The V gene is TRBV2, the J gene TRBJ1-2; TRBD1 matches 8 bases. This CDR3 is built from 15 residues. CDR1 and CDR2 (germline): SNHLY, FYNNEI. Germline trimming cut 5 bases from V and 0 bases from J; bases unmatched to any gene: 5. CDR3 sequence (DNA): TGTGCCAGCAGTAGTGACAGGGGAGCTAACTATGGCTACACCTTC. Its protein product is CASSSDRGANYGYTF.

DNA of the CDR3: TGTGCCAGCAGCTTTACCCCTTCCGGACTCGCCACCGGGGAGCTGTTTTTT. Amino acid sequence: CASSFTPSGLATGELFF. The chain combines TRBV11-2 with TRBJ2-2, with D possibly being TRBD2 (5 bases). Germline V CDR1 and CDR2: SGHAT, FQNNGV. The CDR3 loop spans 17 amino acids. The V end lost 3 bases, the J end lost 4 bases, and 18 bases lay between the germline ends.

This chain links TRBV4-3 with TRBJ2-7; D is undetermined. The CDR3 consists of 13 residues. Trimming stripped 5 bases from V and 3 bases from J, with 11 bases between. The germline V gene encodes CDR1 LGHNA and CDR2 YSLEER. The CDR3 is CASSRWKGYEQYF. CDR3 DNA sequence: TGCGCCAGCAGCAGATGGAAAGGCTACGAGCAGTACTTC.

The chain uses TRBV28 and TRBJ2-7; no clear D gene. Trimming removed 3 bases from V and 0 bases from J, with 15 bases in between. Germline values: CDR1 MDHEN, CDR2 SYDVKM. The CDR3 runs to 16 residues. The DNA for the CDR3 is TGTGCCAGCAGTTTCCCCAGCCTCTCCGGCTCCTACGAGCAGTACTTC. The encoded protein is CASSFPSLSGSYEQYF.